This record covers a single T cell receptor (beta chain). Its cognate antigen is unknown. The germline V gene has CDR1 MRHNA and CDR2 SNTAGT. The CDR3 extends over 16 amino acids. Trimming took 4 bases from V and 1 from J, leaving 14 bases between them. The data were obtained in a study of PD-L1 blockade in urothelial cancer. The study's findings and limits: Pretreatment TCR clonality in blood under the median foretold superior survival.

Produced via immunoSEQ multiplex PCR; TCRdb's table is partial and in-frame only. The sample holds just under 30,000 clones; more than 70% are singletons and the top ten take around 2.9%. The TCR was taken from a man aged 50 or older with urothelial cancer. Source: PBMCs, taken around atezolizumab (anti-PD-L1) treatment. J is TRBJ1-5 and V is TRBV6-4, with D perhaps matching TRBD1 (6 bases). CDR3 residues: CASSACWTESNQPQHF. In DNA, the CDR3 is TGTGCCAGCAGTGCCTGTTGGACAGAGAGCAATCAGCCCCAGCATTTT.